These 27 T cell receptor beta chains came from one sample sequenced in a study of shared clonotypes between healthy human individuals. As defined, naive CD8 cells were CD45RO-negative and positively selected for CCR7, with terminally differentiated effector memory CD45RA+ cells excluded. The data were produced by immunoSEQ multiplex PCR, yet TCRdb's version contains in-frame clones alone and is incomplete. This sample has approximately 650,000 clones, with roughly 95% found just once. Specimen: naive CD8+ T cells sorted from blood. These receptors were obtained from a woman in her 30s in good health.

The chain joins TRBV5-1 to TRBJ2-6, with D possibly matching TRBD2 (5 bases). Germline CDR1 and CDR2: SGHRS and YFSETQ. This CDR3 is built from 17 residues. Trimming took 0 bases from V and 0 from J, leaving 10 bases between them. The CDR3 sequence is CASSLASGVSGANVLTF. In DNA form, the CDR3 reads TGCGCCAGCAGCTTGGCAAGCGGCGTCTCTGGGGCCAACGTCCTGACTTTC.

The CDR3 reads CASSIAWASSYEQYF. CDR3 DNA sequence: TGTGCCAGTAGTATCGCGTGGGCGAGCTCCTACGAGCAGTACTTC. The V call is TRBV19, the J call TRBJ2-7; D remains ambiguous. CDR3 length: 15 amino acids. Germline CDR1 reads LNHDA; CDR2 reads SQIVND (reference sequence). Trimming shortened V by 3 bases and J by 0 bases, and 12 bases separated the two germline ends.

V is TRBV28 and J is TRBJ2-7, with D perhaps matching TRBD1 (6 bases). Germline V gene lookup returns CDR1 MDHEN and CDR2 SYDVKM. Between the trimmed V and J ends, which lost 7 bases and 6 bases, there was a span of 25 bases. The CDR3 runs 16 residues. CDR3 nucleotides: TGTGCCAGCACCTTAGCTCTCGGGACACTAGAACTCGAGCAGTACTTC. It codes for CASTLALGTLELEQYF.

The CDR3 region has the DNA TGTGCCAGCAGCGATACAGAATCTGGGGCCAACGTCCTGACTTTC. Encoded protein: CASSDTESGANVLTF. V and J are TRBV5-4 and TRBJ2-6; unclear D gene. The CDR3 has 15 amino acids. V was cut by 4 bases and J by 1 base, with 9 bases left in between. The V gene's germline CDR1 is SGHNT and CDR2 YYREEE (reference sequence).

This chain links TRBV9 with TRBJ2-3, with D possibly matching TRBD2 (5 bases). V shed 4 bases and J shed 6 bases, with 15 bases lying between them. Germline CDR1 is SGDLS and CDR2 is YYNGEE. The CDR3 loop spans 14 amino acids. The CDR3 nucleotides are TGTGCCAGCAGCCCACACCCTAGCCCCGATACGCAGTATTTT. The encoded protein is CASSPHPSPDTQYF.

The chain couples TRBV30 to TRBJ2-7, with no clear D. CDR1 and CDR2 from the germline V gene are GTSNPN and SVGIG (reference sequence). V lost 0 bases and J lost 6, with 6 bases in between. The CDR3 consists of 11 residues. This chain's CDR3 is CAWSVISEQYF. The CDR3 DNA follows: TGTGCCTGGAGTGTTATCAGCGAGCAGTACTTC.

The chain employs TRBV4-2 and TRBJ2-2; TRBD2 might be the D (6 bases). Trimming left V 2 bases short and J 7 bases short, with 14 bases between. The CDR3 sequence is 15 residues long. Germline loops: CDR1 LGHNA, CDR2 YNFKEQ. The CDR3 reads CASSQPRGGNGELFF. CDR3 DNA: TGTGCCAGCAGCCAACCTAGGGGCGGGAACGGGGAGCTGTTTTTT.

Here the CDR3 reads CASSLRDIALPGANVLTF. The CDR3 DNA is TGTGCCAGCAGTTTGCGGGACATCGCTCTTCCCGGGGCCAACGTCCTGACTTTC. The chain employs TRBV28 and TRBJ2-6; D possibly matches TRBD1 or TRBD2 (6 bases each). CDR1 is MDHEN and CDR2 is SYDVKM in the germline V gene. The CDR3 spans 18 residues. V lost 3 bases and J lost 4, with 19 bases in between.

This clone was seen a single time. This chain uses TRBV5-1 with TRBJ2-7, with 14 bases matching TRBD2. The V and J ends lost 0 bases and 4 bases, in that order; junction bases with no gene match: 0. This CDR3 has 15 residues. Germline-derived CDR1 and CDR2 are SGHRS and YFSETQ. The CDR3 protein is CASSLGTSGRYEQYF. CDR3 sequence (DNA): TGCGCCAGCAGCTTGGGGACTAGCGGGAGGTACGAGCAGTACTTC.

This chain's CDR3 is CASSQETGLQGRRIQYF. CDR3 DNA: TGTGCCAGCAGCCAAGAAACTGGCCTACAGGGTAGGAGAATTCAGTACTTC. This chain joins TRBV4-2 and TRBJ2-4, with a possible D match to TRBD1 (6 bases). The CDR3 length is 17 residues. V lost 0 bases and J 10 bases, leaving 22 bases between the germline ends. Germline values: CDR1 LGHNA, CDR2 YNFKEQ.

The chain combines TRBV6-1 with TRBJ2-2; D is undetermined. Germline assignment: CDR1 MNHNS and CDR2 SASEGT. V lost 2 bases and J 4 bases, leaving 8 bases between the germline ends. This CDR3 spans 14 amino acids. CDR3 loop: CASSESQPTGELFF. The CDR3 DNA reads TGTGCCAGCAGTGAATCGCAGCCCACCGGGGAGCTGTTTTTT.

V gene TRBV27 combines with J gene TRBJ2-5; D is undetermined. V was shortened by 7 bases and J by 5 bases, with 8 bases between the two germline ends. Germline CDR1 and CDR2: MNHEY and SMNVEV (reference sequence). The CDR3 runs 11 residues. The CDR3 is CASKISETQYF. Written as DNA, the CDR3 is TGTGCCAGCAAAATCTCGGAGACCCAGTACTTC.

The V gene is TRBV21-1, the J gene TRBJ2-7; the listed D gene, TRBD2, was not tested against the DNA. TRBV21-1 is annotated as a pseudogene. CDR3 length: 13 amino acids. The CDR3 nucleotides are TGTGCCAGCAGCGAGGGAGGGCCGGGGGAGCAGTACTTC. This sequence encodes CASSEGGPGEQYF.

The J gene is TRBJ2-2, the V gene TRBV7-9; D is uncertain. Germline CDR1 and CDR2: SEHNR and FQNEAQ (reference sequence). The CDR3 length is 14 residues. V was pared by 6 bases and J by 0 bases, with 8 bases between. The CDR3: CASSQNANTGELFF. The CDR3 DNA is TGTGCCAGCAGTCAGAACGCGAACACCGGGGAGCTGTTTTTT.

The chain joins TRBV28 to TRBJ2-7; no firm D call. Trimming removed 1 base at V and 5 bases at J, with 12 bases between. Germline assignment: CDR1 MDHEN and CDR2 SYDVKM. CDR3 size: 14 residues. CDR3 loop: CASSLLGSLHEQYF. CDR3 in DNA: TGTGCCAGCAGTTTATTAGGCAGTCTCCACGAGCAGTACTTC.

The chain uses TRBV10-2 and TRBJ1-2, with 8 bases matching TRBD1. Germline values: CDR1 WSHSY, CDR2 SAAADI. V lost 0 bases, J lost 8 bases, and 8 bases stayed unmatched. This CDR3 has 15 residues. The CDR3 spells CASSESIAGGRGYTF. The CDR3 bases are TGCGCCAGCAGTGAGTCGATCGCAGGGGGCAGGGGCTACACCTTC.

The CDR3 coding sequence is TGTGCCAGCAGCGAGACAGGGATTTCCTACAATGAGCAGTTCTTC. Translating it yields CASSETGISYNEQFF. The chain has TRBV7-6 and TRBJ2-1; 7 bases agree with TRBD1. The V gene's germline CDR1 is SGHVS and CDR2 FNYEAQ. This CDR3 contains 15 residues. With 5 bases clipped from V and 1 base from J, the junction kept 5 bases outside the gene matches.

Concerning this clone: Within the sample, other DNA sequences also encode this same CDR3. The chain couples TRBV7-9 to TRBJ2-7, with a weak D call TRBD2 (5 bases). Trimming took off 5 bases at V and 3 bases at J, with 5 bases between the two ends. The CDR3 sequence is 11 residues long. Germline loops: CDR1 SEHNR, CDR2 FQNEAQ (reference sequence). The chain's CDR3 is CASSGSYEQYF. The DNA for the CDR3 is TGTGCCAGCAGCGGGAGCTACGAGCAGTACTTC.

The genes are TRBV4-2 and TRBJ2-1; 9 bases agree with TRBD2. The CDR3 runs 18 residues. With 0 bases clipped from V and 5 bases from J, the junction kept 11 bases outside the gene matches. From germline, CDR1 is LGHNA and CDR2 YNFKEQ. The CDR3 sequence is CASSQDFLALAGDNEQFF. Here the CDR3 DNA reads TGTGCCAGCAGCCAAGATTTCCTCGCACTAGCGGGCGACAATGAGCAGTTCTTC.

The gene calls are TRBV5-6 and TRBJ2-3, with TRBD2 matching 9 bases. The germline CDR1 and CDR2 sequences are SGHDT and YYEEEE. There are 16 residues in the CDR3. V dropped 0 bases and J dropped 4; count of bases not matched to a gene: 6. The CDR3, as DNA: TGTGCCAGCAGCTTGGCGGTAGCGGGAGATTCAGATACGCAGTATTTT. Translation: CASSLAVAGDSDTQYF.

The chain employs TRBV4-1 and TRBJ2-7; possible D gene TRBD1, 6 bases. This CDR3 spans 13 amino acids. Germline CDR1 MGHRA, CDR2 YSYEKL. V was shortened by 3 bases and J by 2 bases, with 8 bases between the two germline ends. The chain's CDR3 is CASSQDSAYEQYF. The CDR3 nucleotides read TGCGCCAGCAGCCAGGACAGCGCCTACGAGCAGTACTTC.

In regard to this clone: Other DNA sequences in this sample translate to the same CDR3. In nucleotides, the CDR3 is TGCGCCAGCAGCTTGGCTGGGGACAGCTACGAGCAGTACTTC. It is translated as CASSLAGDSYEQYF. The chain joins TRBV5-1 to TRBJ2-7; 7 bases are shared with TRBD1. The length of the CDR3 is 14 residues. J lost 3 bases, V lost 0 bases, and 3 bases had no gene match. Germline assignment: CDR1 SGHRS and CDR2 YFSETQ.

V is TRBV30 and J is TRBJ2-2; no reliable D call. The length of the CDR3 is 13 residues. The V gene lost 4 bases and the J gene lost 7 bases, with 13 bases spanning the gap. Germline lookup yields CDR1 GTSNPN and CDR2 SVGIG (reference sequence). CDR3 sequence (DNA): TGTGCCTGGACCCGTACCCATAGCGGGGAGCTGTTTTTT. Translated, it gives CAWTRTHSGELFF.

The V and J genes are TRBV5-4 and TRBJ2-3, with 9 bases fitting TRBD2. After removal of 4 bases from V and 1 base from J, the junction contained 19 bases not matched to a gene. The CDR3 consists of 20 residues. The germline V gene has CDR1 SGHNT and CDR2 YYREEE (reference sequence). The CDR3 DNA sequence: TGTGCCAGCAGCCCAGGCCGCTTTAGCGGGAGAGGGTGGGGCACAGATACGCAGTATTTT. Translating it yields CASSPGRFSGRGWGTDTQYF.

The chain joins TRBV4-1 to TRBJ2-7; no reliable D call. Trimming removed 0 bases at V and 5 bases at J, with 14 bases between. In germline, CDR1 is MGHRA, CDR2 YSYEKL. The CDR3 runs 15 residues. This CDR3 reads CASSQDRKGGNEQYF. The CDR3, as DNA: TGCGCCAGCAGCCAAGATAGGAAGGGTGGGAACGAGCAGTACTTC.

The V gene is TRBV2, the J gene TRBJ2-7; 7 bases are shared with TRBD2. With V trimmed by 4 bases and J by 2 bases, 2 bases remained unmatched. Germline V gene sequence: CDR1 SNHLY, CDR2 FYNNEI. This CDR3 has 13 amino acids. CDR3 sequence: CASSGRETYEQYF. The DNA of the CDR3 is TGTGCCAGCAGTGGGCGGGAGACCTACGAGCAGTACTTC.

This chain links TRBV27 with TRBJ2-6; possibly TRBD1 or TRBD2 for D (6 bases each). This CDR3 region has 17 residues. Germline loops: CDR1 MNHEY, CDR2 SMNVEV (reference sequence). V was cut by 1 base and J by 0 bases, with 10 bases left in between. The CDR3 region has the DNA TGTGCCAGCAGTTTATTAGGGGGGAGCTCTGGGGCCAACGTCCTGACTTTC. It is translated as CASSLLGGSSGANVLTF.